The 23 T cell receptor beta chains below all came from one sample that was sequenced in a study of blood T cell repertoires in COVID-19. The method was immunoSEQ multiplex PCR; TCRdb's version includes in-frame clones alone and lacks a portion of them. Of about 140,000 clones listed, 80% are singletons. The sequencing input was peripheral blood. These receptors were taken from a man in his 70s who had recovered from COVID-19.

The CDR3: CSVEDLSPMDTQYF. CDR3 DNA sequence: TGCAGCGTTGAAGATCTGAGTCCCATGGATACGCAGTATTTT. The rearrangement joins TRBV29-1 to TRBJ2-3; no clear D. Germline V CDR1 and CDR2: SQVTM, ANQGSEA. The V gene lost 0 bases and the J gene lost 6 bases, with 13 bases spanning the gap. This CDR3 contains 14 residues.

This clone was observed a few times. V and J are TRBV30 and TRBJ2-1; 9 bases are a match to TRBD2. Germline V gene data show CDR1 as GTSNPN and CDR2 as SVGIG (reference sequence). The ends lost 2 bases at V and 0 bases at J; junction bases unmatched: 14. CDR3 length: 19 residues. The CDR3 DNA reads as TGTGCCTGGAGTCTACGGGAGCTAGCGGGACCGGACTCCTACAATGAGCAGTTCTTC. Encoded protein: CAWSLRELAGPDSYNEQFF.

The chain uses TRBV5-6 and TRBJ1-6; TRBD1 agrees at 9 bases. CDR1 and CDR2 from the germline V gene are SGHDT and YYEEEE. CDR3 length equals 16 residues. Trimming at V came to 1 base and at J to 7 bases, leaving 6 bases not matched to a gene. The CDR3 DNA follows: TGTGCCAGCAGCTTGCGGACAGGGGTTGGGAATTCACCCCTCCACTTT. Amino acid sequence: CASSLRTGVGNSPLHF.

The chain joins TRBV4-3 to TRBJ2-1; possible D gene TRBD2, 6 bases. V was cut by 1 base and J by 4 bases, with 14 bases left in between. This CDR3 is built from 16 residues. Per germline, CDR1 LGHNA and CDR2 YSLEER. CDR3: CASSQVGGNQYNEQFF. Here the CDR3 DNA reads TGCGCCAGCAGCCAAGTCGGGGGTAACCAGTACAATGAGCAGTTCTTC.

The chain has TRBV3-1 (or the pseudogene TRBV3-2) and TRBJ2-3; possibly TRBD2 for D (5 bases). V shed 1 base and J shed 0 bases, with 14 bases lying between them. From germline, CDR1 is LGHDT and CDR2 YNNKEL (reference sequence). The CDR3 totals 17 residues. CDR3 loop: CASSQAGLAVSTDTQYF. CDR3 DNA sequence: TGTGCCAGCAGCCAAGCAGGACTGGCGGTTAGCACAGATACGCAGTATTTT.

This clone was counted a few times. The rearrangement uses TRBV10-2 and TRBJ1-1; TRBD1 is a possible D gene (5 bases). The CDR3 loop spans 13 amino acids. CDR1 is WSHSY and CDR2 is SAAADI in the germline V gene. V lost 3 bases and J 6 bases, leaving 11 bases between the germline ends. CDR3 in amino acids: CASSEGKGAEAFF. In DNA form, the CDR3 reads TGCGCCAGCAGTGAAGGAAAAGGGGCTGAAGCTTTCTTT.

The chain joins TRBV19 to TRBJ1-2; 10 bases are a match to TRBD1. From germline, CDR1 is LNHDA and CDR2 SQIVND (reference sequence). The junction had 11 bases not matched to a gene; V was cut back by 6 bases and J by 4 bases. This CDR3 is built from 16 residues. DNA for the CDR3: TGTGCCAGTAGCTACCGGGACAGGGGTTTGGGCTATGGCTACACCTTC. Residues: CASSYRDRGLGYGYTF.

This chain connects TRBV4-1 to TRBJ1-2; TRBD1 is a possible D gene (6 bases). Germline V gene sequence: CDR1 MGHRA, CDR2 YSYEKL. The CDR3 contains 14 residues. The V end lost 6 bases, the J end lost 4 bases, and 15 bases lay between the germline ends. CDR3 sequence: CASRPTGEFYGYTF. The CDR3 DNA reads TGCGCCAGCAGGCCGACAGGAGAGTTCTATGGCTACACCTTC.

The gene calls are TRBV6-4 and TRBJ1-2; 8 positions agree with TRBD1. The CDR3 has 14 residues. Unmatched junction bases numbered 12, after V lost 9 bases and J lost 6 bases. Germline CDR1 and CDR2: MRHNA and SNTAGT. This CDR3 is CARKQGERRDGYTF. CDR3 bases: TGTGCCAGGAAACAGGGGGAGCGCAGGGATGGCTACACCTTC.

CDR3: CASSLDNRGPYSQPQHF. DNA of the CDR3: TGTGCCAGCAGCTTAGATAACAGGGGGCCCTATTCGCAGCCCCAGCATTTT. V is TRBV7-2 and J is TRBJ1-5; the match to TRBD1 covers 9 bases. With V trimmed by 1 base and J by 7 bases, 11 bases remained unmatched. The CDR3 contains 17 residues. Germline CDR1 and CDR2: SGHTA and FQGNSA.

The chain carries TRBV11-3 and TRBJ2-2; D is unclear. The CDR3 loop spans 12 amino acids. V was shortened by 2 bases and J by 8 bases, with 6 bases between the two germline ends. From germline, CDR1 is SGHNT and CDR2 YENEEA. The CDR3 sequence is CASSLNRGELFF. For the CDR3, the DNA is TGTGCCAGCAGCTTAAACAGAGGGGAGCTGTTTTTT. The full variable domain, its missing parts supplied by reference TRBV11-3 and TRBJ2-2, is EAGVVQSPRYKIIEKKQPVAFWCNPISGHNTLYWYLQNLGQGPELLIRYENEEAVDDSQLPKDRFSAERLKGVDSTLKIQPAELGDSAVYLCASSLNRGELFFGEGSRLTVL.

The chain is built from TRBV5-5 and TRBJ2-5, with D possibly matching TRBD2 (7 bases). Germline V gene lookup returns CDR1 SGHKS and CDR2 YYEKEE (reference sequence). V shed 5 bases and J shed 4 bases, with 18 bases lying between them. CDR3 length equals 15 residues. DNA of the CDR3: TGTGCCAGCAGTTTCGGGGGGACAATGGGAGAGACCCAGTACTTC. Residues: CASSFGGTMGETQYF.

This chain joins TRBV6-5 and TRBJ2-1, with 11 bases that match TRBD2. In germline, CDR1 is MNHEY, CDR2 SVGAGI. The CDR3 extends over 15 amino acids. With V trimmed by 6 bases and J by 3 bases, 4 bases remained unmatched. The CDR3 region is CASSLTSGIYNEQFF. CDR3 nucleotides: TGTGCCAGCAGCCTGACTAGCGGGATCTACAATGAGCAGTTCTTC.

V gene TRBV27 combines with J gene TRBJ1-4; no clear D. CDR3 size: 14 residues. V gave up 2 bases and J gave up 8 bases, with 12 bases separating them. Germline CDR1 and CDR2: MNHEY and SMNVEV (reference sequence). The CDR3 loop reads CASSLSQRNEKLFF. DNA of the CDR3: TGTGCCAGCAGTTTAAGTCAGAGGAACGAAAAACTGTTTTTT.

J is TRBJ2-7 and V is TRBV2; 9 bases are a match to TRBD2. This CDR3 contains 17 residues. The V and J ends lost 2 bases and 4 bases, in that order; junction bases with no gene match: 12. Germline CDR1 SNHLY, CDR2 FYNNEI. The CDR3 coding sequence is TGTGCCAGCAGTGAACGTGGGGGACTAGCCGGAAGGTACGAGCAGTACTTC. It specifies CASSERGGLAGRYEQYF.

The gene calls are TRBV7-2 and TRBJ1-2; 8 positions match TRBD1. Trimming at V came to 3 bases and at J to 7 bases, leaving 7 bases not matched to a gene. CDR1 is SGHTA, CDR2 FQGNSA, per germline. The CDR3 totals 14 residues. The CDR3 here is CASSFQGARVGYTF. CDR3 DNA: TGTGCCAGCAGCTTCCAGGGGGCGCGGGTTGGCTACACCTTC.

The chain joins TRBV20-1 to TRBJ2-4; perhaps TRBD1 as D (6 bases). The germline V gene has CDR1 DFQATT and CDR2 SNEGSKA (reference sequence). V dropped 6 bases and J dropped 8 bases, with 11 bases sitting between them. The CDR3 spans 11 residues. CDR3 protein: CSARKGDIQYF. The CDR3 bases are TGCAGTGCGCGGAAGGGGGACATTCAGTACTTC.

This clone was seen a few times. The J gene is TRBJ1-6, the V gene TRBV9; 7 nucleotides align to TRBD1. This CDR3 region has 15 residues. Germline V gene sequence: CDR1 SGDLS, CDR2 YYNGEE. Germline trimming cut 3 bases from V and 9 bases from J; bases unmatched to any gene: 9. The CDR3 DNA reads TGTGCCAGCAGCGCCTACCAGGGGGTCGGTTCACCCCTCCACTTT. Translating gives CASSAYQGVGSPLHF. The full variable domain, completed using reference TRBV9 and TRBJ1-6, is DSGVTQTPKHLITATGQRVTLRCSPRSGDLSVYWYQQSLDQGLQFLIQYYNGEERAKGNILERFSAQQFPDLHSELNLSSLELGDSALYFCASSAYQGVGSPLHFGNGTRLTVT.

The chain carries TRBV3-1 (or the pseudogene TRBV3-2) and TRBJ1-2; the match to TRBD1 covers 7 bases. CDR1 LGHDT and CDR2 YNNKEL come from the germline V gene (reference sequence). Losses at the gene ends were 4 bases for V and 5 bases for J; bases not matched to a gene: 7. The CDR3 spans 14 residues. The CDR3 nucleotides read TGTGCCAGCAGCCGTTGGGACAGTGAATATGGCTACACCTTC. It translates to CASSRWDSEYGYTF.

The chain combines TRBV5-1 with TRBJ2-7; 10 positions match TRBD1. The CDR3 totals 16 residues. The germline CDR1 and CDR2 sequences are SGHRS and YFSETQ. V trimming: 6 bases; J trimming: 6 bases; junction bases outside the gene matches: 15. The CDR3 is CASTSPEGQGLSEQYF. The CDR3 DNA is TGCGCCAGCACCTCCCCCGAGGGACAGGGGCTTTCCGAGCAGTACTTC.

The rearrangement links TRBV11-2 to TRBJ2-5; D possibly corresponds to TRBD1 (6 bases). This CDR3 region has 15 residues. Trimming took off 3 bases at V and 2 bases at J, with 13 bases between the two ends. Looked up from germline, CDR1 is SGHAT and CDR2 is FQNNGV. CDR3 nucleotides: TGTGCCAGCAGCTTCTGGACAGCCTTACAAGAGACCCAGTACTTC. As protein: CASSFWTALQETQYF.

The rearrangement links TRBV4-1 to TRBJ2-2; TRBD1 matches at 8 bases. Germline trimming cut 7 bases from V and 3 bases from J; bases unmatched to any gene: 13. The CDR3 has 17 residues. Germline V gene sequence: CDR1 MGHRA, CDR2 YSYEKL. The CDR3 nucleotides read TGCGCCAGCAAACTTAAGACAGGGGAGTTGGACACCGGGGAGCTGTTTTTT. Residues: CASKLKTGELDTGELFF.

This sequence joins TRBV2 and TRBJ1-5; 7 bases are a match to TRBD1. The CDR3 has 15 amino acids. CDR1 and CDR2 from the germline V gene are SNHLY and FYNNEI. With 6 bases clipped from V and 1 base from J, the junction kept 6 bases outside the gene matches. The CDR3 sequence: CASSKQGLSNQPQHF. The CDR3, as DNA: TGTGCCAGCAGCAAACAGGGGCTCAGCAATCAGCCCCAGCATTTT.